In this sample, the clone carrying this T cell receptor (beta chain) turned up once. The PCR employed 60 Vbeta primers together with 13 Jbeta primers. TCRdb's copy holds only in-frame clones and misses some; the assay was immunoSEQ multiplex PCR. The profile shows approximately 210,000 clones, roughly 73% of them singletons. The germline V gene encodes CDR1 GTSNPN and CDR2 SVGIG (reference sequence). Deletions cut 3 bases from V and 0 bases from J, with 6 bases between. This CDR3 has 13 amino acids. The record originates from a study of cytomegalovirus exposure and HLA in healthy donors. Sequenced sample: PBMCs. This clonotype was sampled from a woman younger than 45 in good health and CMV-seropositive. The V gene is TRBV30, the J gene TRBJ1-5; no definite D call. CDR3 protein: CAWSAGSNQPQHF. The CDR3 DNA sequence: TGTGCCTGGAGCGCAGGTAGCAATCAGCCCCAGCATTTT.